A selection of T cell receptor beta chains follows, all from one sample in a study of technical replicates of blood from a few donors. Libraries were prepared by immunoSEQ multiplex PCR; TCRdb keeps only in-frame clonotypes and omits some of them. The data contain some 71,000 clones, approximately 97% of them singletons. The material sequenced was T cells isolated from PBMCs. These receptors were collected from a human donor in good health. Each CDR3 is given without its conserved first and last residue.

j_gene,v_gene,CDR3aa
TRBJ2-7,TRBV2,ASNQGSYEQY
TRBJ1-1,TRBV30,AWTGGWDTEAF
TRBJ2-3,TRBV2,ASSAGLAVMVNTQY
TRBJ1-1,TRBV6-1,ASSEWEINTEAF
TRBJ1-4,TRBV4-1,ASSQLQGEKLF
TRBJ2-3,TRBV28,ASSLGGGLTDTQY
TRBJ1-1,TRBV18,ASSPPAGTEAF
TRBJ2-2,TRBV4-1,ASSQQSGIYTGELF
TRBJ2-7,TRBV5-1,ASSLGQGSYEQY
TRBJ1-2,TRBV30,AWRILVLLRQGRRDYGYT
TRBJ2-1,TRBV28,ASTLMGLAGEQF
TRBJ1-4,TRBV12-5,ASGDSNEKLF
TRBJ1-1,TRBV15,ATSVNRGGDTEAF